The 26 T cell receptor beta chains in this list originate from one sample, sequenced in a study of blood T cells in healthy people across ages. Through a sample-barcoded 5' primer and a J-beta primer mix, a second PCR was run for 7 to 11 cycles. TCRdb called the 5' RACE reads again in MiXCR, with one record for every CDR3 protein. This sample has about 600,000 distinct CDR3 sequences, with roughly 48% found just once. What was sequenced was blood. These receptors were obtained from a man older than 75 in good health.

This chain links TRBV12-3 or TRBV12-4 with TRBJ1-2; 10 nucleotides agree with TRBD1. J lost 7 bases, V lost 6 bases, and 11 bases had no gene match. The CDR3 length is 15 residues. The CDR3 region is CASRRQGAQSSGYTF. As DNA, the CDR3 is TGTGCCAGCAGACGACAGGGGGCGCAATCGTCTGGCTACACCTTC.

The CDR3 DNA reads as TGTGCCAGCAGTGCCGTCGGCACTAGCACAGATACGCAGTATTTT. Protein: CASSAVGTSTDTQYF. The J gene is TRBJ2-3, the V gene TRBV25-1; no clear D. The CDR3 spans 15 residues. The V end lost 4 bases, the J end lost 0 bases, and 11 bases lay between the germline ends. Germline values: CDR1 MGHDK, CDR2 SYGVNS.

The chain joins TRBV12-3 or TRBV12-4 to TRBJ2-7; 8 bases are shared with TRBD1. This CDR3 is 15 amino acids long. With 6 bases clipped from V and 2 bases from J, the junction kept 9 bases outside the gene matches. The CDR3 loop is CASSPDRGRAYEQYF. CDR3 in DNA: TGTGCCAGCAGCCCAGACAGGGGTCGGGCCTACGAGCAGTACTTC.

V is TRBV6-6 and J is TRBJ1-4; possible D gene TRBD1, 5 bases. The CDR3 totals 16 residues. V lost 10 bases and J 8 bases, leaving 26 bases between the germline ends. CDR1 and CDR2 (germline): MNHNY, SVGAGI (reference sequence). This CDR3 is CATQTPGGHTGEKLFF. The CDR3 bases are TGTGCCACTCAGACCCCGGGGGGTCACACCGGCGAAAAACTGTTTTTT.

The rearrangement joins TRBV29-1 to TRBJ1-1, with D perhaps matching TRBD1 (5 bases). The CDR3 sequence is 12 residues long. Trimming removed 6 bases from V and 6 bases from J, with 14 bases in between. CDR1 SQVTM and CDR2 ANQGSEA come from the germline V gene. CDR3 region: CSVRQGSPEAFF. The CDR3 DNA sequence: TGCAGCGTGCGGCAGGGTTCCCCTGAAGCTTTCTTT.

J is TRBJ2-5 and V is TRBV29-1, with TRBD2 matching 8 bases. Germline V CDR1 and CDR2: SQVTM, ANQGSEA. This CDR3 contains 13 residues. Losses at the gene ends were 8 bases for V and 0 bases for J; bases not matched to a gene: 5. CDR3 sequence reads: CSTGGGNQETQYF. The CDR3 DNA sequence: TGCAGCACGGGAGGGGGGAACCAAGAGACCCAGTACTTC.

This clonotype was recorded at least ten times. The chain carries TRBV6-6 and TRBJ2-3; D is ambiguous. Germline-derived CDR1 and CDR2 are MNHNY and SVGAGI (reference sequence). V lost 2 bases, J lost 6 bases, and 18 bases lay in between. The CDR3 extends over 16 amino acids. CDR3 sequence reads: CASSYRPTTRLDTQYF. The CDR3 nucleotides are TGTGCCAGCAGTTACCGACCTACGACGAGGCTTGATACGCAGTATTTT.

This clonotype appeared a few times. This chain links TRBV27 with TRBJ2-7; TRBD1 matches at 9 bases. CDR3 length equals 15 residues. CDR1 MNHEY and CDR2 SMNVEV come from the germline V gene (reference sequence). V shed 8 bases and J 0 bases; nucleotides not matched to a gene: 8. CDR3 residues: CASGPLGQGSYEQYF. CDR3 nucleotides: TGTGCCAGCGGACCTTTGGGACAGGGCTCCTACGAGCAGTACTTC.

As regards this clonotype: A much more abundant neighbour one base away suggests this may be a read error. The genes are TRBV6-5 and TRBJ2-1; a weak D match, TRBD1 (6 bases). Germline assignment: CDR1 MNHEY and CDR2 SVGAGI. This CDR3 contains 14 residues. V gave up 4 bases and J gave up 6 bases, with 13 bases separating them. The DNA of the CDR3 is TGTGCCAGCAGTTCGACAGGACCCTGCAATGAGCAGTTCTTC. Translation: CASSSTGPCNEQFF.

The CDR3 DNA sequence: TGTGCCTTTTCGGGACGGGGCTCCCCCCAATCGCAGTATTTT. Protein sequence: CAFSGRGSPQSQYF. This rearrangement joins TRBV30 to TRBJ2-3, with D perhaps matching TRBD1 or TRBD2 (5 bases each). This CDR3 is 14 amino acids long. V dropped 7 bases and J dropped 10 bases, with 24 bases sitting between them. Germline loops: CDR1 GTSNPN, CDR2 SVGIG (reference sequence).

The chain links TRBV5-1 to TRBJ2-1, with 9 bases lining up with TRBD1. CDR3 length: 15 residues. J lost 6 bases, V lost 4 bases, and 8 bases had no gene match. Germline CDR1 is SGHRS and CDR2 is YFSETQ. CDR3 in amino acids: CASSPGTGSLNEQFF. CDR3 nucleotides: TGCGCCAGCAGCCCCGGGACAGGGAGTCTCAATGAGCAGTTCTTC.

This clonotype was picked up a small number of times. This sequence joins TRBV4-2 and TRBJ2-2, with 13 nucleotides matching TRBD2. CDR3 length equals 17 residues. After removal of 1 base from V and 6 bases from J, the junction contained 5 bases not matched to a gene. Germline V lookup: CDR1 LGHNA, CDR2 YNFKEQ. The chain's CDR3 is CASSQAGTSGNAGELFF. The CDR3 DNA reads TGTGCCAGCAGCCAAGCAGGGACTAGCGGGAATGCCGGGGAGCTGTTTTTT.

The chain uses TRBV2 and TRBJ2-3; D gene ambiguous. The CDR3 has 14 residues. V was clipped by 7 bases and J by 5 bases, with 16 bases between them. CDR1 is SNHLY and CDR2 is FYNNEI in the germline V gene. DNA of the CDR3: TGTGCCAGCACTTTGTTAGGGAACCAAGATACGCAGTATTTT. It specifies CASTLLGNQDTQYF.

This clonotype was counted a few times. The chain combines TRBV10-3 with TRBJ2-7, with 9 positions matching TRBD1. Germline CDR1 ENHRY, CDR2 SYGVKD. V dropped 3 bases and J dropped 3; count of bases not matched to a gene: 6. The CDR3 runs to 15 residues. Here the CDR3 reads CAISDGTGRDYEQYF. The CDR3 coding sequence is TGTGCCATCAGTGACGGGACAGGGAGGGACTACGAGCAGTACTTC.

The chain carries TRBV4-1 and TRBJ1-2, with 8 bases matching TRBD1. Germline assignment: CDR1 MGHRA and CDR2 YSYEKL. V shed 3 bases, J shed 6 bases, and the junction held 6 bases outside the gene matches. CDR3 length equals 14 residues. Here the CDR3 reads CASSHPQGVDGYTF. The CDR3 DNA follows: TGCGCCAGCAGCCACCCACAGGGGGTTGATGGCTACACCTTC.

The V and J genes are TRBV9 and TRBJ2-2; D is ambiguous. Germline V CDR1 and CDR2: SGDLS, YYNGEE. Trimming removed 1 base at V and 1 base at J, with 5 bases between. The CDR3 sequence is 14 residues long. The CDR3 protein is CASSVRVNTGELFF. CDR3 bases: TGTGCCAGCAGCGTACGAGTGAACACCGGGGAGCTGTTTTTT.

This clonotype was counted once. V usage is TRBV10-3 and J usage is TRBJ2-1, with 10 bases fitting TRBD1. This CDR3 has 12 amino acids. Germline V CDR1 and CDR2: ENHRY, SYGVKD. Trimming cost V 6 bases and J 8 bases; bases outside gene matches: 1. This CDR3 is CAIRTGGYEQFF. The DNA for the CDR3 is TGTGCCATCAGGACAGGGGGCTATGAGCAGTTCTTC.

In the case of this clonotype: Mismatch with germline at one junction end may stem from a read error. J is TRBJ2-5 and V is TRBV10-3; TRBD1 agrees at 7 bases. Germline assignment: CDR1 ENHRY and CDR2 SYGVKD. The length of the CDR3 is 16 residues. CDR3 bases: TGTGTCATCAGAGCAGGACAGGAGCCGGGCCAAGAGACCCAGTACTTC. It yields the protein CVIRAGQEPGQETQYF.

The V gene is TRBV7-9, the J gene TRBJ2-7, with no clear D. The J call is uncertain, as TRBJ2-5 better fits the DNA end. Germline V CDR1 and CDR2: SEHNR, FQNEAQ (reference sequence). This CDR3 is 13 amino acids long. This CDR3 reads CASSLVVLGTQYF. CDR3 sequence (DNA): TGTGCCAGCAGCTTAGTGGTCTTAGGGACCCAGTACTTC.

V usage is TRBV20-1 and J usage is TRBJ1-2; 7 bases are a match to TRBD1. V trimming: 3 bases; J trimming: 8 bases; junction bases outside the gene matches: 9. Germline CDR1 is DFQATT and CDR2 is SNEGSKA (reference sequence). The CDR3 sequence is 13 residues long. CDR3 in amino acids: CSARGRGPRGYTF. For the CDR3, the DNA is TGCAGTGCTAGGGGGAGGGGGCCGCGGGGCTACACCTTC.

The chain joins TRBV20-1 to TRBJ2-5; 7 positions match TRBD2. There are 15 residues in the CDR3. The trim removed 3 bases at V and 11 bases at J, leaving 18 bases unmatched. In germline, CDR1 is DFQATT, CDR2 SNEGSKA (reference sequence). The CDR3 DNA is TGCAGTGCTAGTCAGGGCGGGGGACGATTACGAGAGCAGTACTTC. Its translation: CSASQGGGRLREQYF.

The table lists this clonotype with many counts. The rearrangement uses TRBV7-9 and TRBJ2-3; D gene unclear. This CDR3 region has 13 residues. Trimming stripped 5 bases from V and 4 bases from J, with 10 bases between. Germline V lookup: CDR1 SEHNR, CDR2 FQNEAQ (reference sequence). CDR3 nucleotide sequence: TGTGCCAGCAGCGGGATTGGGGCAGATACGCAGTATTTT. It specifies CASSGIGADTQYF.

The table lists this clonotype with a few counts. The CDR3 sequence: CASSELSSYNSPLHF. CDR3 coding DNA: TGTGCCAGCAGTGAACTTTCCTCCTATAATTCACCCCTCCACTTT. The V and J genes are TRBV6-1 and TRBJ1-6; no clear D. Per germline, CDR1 MNHNS and CDR2 SASEGT. The V gene lost 2 bases and the J gene lost 0 bases, with 5 bases spanning the gap. The CDR3 consists of 15 residues.

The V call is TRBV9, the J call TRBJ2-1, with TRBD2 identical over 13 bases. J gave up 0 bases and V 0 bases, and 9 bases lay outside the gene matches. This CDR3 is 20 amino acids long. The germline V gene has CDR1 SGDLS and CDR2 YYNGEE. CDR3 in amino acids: CASSVAWTSGGRSSYNEQFF. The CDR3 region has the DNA TGTGCCAGCAGCGTAGCTTGGACTAGCGGGGGTCGGAGCTCCTACAATGAGCAGTTCTTC.

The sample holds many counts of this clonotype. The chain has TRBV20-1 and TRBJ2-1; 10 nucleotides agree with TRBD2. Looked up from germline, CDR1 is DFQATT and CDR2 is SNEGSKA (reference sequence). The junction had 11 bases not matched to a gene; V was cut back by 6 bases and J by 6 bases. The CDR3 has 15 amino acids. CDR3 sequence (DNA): TGCAGTGCCCCAAATCGACTAGCGGGTCCCAATGAGCAGTTCTTC. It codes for CSAPNRLAGPNEQFF.

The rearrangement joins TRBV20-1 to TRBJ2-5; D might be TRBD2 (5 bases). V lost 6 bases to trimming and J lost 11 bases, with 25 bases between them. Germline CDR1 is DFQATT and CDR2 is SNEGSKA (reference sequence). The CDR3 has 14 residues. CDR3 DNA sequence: TGCAGTGCACGAGGACTTTTGGGATACAATGAGCAGTACTTC. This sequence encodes CSARGLLGYNEQYF.